This section outlines one T cell receptor beta chain sequence together with its context. The antigen is not known. These data are taken from a study of T-cell memory formation after mild COVID-19. Regarding the study as a whole: The study found balanced CD4/CD8 in clones contracting day 15 to 85 and a CD4+ lean in later expanders. Day 37-peaking second-wave clones had unconfirmed SARS-CoV-2 specificity.

V dropped 4 bases and J dropped 2 bases, with 14 bases sitting between them. The CDR3 totals 15 residues. The germline gives CDR1 SGHRS, CDR2 YFSETQ. Barcoded TCR alpha and TCR beta cDNA libraries with UMIs came from 5'RACE using constant-segment primers. TCRdb recomputed calls from the 5' RACE reads with MiXCR, one row per CDR3 protein. This table holds 300,000 to 350,000 distinct CDR3 sequences, around 15% found once. What was sequenced was PBMCs or a T cell subset sorted from them (not recorded which). The receptor was derived from a young man who had mild COVID-19 (a few samples of this study predate the infection). Cell type and time point are not known. The genes are TRBV5-1 and TRBJ2-3; D is perhaps TRBD1 (5 bases). The CDR3 region is CASSPRALITDTQYF. The CDR3 DNA is TGCGCCAGCAGCCCCAGGGCCCTCATCACAGATACGCAGTATTTT.